This TCR beta chain stems from a study of T cells in Graves' hyperthyroidism and ophthalmopathy. Amplification of TCR beta CDR3 regions used RNA as the template. TCR CDR3 regions were first amplified by RT-PCR with HTBI primers. TCRdb reprocessed the multiplex PCR reads with MiXCR, giving one entry per CDR3 protein. In the table there are some 360,000 distinct CDR3 sequences, 15% to 20% of which are singletons. On this clonotype: Possible read error: a much larger clone is one base away. Here the CDR3 omits its conserved ending phenylalanine or tryptophan, so a read error is the likely source.

Deletions cut 7 bases from V and 4 bases from J, with 19 bases between. Germline CDR1 reads LNHDA; CDR2 reads SQIVND (reference sequence). This CDR3 is built from 15 residues. Uncontrolled infection, other autoimmune disease, pregnancy or lactation barred patients from enrollment. Sequencing was done on a sample of blood. The gene calls are TRBV19 and TRBJ1-1; possibly TRBD1 for D (5 bases). This clonotype was sampled from a woman aged 40 to 50 with Graves' ophthalmopathy. In DNA, the CDR3 is TGTGCCAGTAATGAGAGGGGTCGGTGGTCCACTGAAGCTTTCTCT. Its protein is CASNERGRWSTEAFS.